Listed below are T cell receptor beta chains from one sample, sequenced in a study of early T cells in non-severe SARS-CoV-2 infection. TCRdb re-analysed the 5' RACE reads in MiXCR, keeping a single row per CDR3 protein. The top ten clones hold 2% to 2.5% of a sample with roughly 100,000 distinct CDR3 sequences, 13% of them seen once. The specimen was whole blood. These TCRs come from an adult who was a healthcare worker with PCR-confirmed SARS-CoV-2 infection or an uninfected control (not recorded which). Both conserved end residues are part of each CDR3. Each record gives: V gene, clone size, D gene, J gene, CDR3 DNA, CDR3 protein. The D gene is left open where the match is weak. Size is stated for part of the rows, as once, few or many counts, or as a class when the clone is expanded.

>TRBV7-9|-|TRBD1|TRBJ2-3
TGTGCCAGCAGACCAGGGGGAGATACGCAGTATTTT
CASRPGGDTQYF
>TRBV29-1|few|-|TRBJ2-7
TGCAGCGTTACCGGGTTCACCGACGAGCAGTACTTC
CSVTGFTDEQYF
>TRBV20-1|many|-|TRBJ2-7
TGCAGTGCTACCGGGACACCGCCCACCTACGAGCAGTACTTC
CSATGTPPTYEQYF
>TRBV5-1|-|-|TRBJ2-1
TGCGCCGGCAGGGGGGCGGGCAACTCCTACAATGAGCAGTTCTTC
CAGRGAGNSYNEQFF
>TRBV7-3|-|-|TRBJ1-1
TGTGCCAGCAGCAGAGAGAGGAACACTGAAGCTTTCTTT
CASSRERNTEAFF
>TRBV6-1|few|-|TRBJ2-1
TGTGCCAGCAGTTTTATCAGGGGTAGCTCCTACAATGAGCAGTTCTTC
CASSFIRGSSYNEQFF
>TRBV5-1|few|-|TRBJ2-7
TGCGCCAGCAGCTTGGCCCACGGGGACCGGGACTACGAGCAGTACTTC
CASSLAHGDRDYEQYF
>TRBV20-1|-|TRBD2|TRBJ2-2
TGCAGTGCTAGAGATCGCCAGCGGGGGGACACCGGGGAGCTGTTTTTT
CSARDRQRGDTGELFF
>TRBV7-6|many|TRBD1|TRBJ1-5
TGTGCCAGCAGCCAACAGGGGAGTGGCAATCAGCCCCAGCATTTT
CASSQQGSGNQPQHF
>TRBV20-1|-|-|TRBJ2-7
TGCAGTGCTAGAGATCTGATCCTAAGATCCTACGAGCAGTACTTC
CSARDLILRSYEQYF
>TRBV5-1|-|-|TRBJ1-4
TGCGCCAGCAGCCTCGCCTCTTTAGGGGAAAAACTGTTTTTT
CASSLASLGEKLFF
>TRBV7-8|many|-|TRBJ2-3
TGTGCCAGCAGCTTAGGACTAACTTCTAGCACAGATACGCAGTATTTT
CASSLGLTSSTDTQYF
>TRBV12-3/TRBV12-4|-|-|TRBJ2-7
TGTGCCAGCAGTTTTTATTTCCGGCCCAGTACCTACGAGCAGTACTTC
CASSFYFRPSTYEQYF
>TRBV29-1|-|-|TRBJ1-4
TGCAGCGTTGAACCGGGCCCCGGTAATGAAAAACTGTTTTTT
CSVEPGPGNEKLFF
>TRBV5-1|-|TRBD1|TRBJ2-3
TGCGCCAGCAGCTGGGACAGGGCTAGGGGAGATACGCAGTATTTT
CASSWDRARGDTQYF
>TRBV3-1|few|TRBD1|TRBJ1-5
TGTGCCAGCAGCCGACAGGGGTACAATCAGCCCCAGCATTTT
CASSRQGYNQPQHF
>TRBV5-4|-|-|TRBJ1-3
TGTGCCAGCAGCTTTATGGGGGGAGGAAACACCATATATTTT
CASSFMGGGNTIYF
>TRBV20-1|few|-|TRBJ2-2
TGCAGTGCTTCACCCCCCACCGGGGAGCTGTTTTTT
CSASPPTGELFF
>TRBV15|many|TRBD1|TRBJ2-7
TGTGCCACCAGCAGAGATACAGGGGGCGGCGAGCAGTACTTC
CATSRDTGGGEQYF
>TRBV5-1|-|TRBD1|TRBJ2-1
TGCGCCAGCAGCTCAGTGACAGGGAACAATGAGCAGTTCTTC
CASSSVTGNNEQFF
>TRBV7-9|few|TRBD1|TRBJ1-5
TGTGCCAGCAGCTCAGGACAGGACCATCAGCCCCAGCATTTT
CASSSGQDHQPQHF
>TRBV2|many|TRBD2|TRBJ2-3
TGTGCCAGCAGTTCTCTAGCGGTGACACGGGATACGCAGTATTTT
CASSSLAVTRDTQYF
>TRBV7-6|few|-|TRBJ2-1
TGTGCCAGCAGCCCGAGTGGTCTAGTGAGGGGTGAGCAGTTCTTC
CASSPSGLVRGEQFF
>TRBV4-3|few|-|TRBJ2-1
TGCGCCAGCAGCCAAGTATCAGAGTTCAATGAGCAGTTCTTC
CASSQVSEFNEQFF
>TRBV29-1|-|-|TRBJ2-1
TGCAGCGTAAGCCCTGGGGTTGTAAGTTACAATGAGCAGTTCTTC
CSVSPGVVSYNEQFF
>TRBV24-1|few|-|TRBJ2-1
TGTGCCACCAGTGATTCCCGTGATGAGCAGTTCTTC
CATSDSRDEQFF